This is a list of T cell receptor beta chains from one sample in a study of T cell responses to AZD1222 COVID-19 vaccine. Assay: immunoSEQ multiplex PCR; the TCRdb copy retains only in-frame clones and omits some. The data show about 35,000 clones, approximately 86% seen once. The sample here was peripheral blood, taken on day 0 of AZD1222 vaccination. All receptors come from an adult in good health. The CDR3 runs from the conserved cysteine through the conserved F or W. A D gene is named only where the DNA matches it firmly. Some rows mark clone size as missing; the rest say once, few, many or name a class of expanded clone.

j_call d_call clone_size v_call cdr3_nt cdr3_aa
TRBJ2-1 . . TRBV28 TGTGCCAGCATCCAGGGGACCTACAATGAGCAGTTCTTC CASIQGTYNEQFF
TRBJ1-2 . . TRBV10-2 TGCGCCAGCAAGGACGGATTCTATGGCTACACCTTC CASKDGFYGYTF
TRBJ2-2 . . TRBV13 TGTGCCAGCAGCTTACCCGGGTCGGGCACCGGGGAGCTGTTTTTT CASSLPGSGTGELFF
TRBJ1-3 . . TRBV15 TGTGCCACCAGCAGAGAGACAGCCCCTGGAAACACCATATATTTT CATSRETAPGNTIYF
TRBJ2-7 TRBD1 few TRBV28 TGTGCCAGCAGTTTAACGGGGACAGGGGATTTCGAGCAGTACTTC CASSLTGTGDFEQYF
TRBJ2-1 TRBD2 few TRBV6-4 TGTGCCAGCAGTTTAGCTAGCGGGAGCTTGGATGAGCAGTTCTTC CASSLASGSLDEQFF
TRBJ1-5 . . TRBV7-2 TGTGCCAGCAGCTCTCAGACAGGCCTAAATCAGCCCCAGCATTTT CASSSQTGLNQPQHF
TRBJ1-6 . once TRBV23-1 TGCGCCAGCAGTCCCCGGAAGATTTCACCCCTCCACTTT CASSPRKISPLHF
TRBJ1-2 . once TRBV28 TGTGCCAGCAGTTCCGGGGCCCGGGGCTACACCTTC CASSSGARGYTF
TRBJ1-3 . once TRBV12-3/TRBV12-4 TGTGCCAGCAGTTTCGAGGCAGCCATATATTTT CASSFEAAIYF
TRBJ2-3 TRBD1 . TRBV7-8 TGTGCCAGCAGCCGAGATTCCACCGGGACAGGGCTGGATACGCAGTATTTT CASSRDSTGTGLDTQYF
TRBJ2-7 . . TRBV18 TGTGCCAGCTCACCAGTCGGGGAATTCCCTCGCGAGCAGTACTTC CASSPVGEFPREQYF
TRBJ2-1 TRBD1 . TRBV11-3 TGTGCCAGCAGCCCGGGACAGGTTTCTTCCTACAATGAGCAGTTCTTC CASSPGQVSSYNEQFF
TRBJ2-2 . . TRBV21-1 TGTGCCAAGGTCCGGGGCACCGGGGAGCTGTTTTTT CAKVRGTGELFF
TRBJ1-3 . . TRBV24-1 TGTGCCACCAGTGCCTTCCCCCCAGGTTCTTCTGGAAACACCATATATTTT CATSAFPPGSSGNTIYF
TRBJ1-4 . . TRBV27 TGTGCCAGCAGTCCAGACATGGTAGGGGAAAAACTGTTTTTT CASSPDMVGEKLFF
TRBJ1-6 . . TRBV9 TGTGCCAGCAGCGTTAAGGACAGTCCCTATAATTCACCCCTCCACTTT CASSVKDSPYNSPLHF
TRBJ2-1 . . TRBV7-2 TGTGCCAGCAGCTCCGCCCCTAGACAACACAATGAGCAGTTCTTC CASSSAPRQHNEQFF
TRBJ2-5 TRBD2 . TRBV27 TGTGCCAGCAGCCGCGGGACTAGAGACACGGAGACCCAGTACTTC CASSRGTRDTETQYF
TRBJ2-1 TRBD1 . TRBV12-5 TGTGCTAGTGGTTTGGGACAGGGGTACAATGAGCAGTTCTTC CASGLGQGYNEQFF
TRBJ1-4 . few TRBV5-1 TGCGCCAGCAGCCCGGGGCCTGGACAAGAACGGGGTGAAAAACTGTTTTTT CASSPGPGQERGEKLFF
TRBJ2-3 . once TRBV27 TGTGCCAGCAGTCCCCAAACTCCAGATACGCAGTATTTT CASSPQTPDTQYF
TRBJ1-4 . . TRBV30 TGTGCCTGGAGTGTAGACAGCCTGAATGAAAAACTGTTTTTT CAWSVDSLNEKLFF
TRBJ2-2 . . TRBV5-1 TGCGCCAGCAGGTTCGGACAGAACACCGGGGAGCTGTTTTTT CASRFGQNTGELFF
TRBJ2-1 . . TRBV19 TGTGCCAGTAGTATAACTGGAGATTCCTACAATGAGCAGTTCTTC CASSITGDSYNEQFF
TRBJ2-2 TRBD2 . TRBV4-3 TGCGCCAGCATGGGACTAGCAACCGGGGAGCTGTTTTTT CASMGLATGELFF
TRBJ2-7 TRBD1 . TRBV28 TGTGCCAGCAGACCAATCCGGGACAGCCTCTCCTACGAGCAGTACTTC CASRPIRDSLSYEQYF
TRBJ2-1 TRBD2 . TRBV30 TGTGCCTGGAGTGTAGGACTAGCCTATGAGCAGTTCTTC CAWSVGLAYEQFF
TRBJ2-3 . . TRBV28 TGTGCCAGCAGTCGAGACAGGCGCACAGATACGCAGTATTTT CASSRDRRTDTQYF
TRBJ1-3 TRBD1 . TRBV7-9 TGTGCCAGCAGCTTAGCCGGGAGTACGGAGCAGGGGGGCACCATATATTTT CASSLAGSTEQGGTIYF
TRBJ1-2 . few TRBV19 TGTGCCTCAAAGAGTGGACCGGGAACTAACTATGGCTACACCTTC CASKSGPGTNYGYTF